Listed below are T cell receptor beta chains from one sample, sequenced in a study of blood T cell repertoires in COVID-19. Sequencing used immunoSEQ multiplex PCR; TCRdb keeps in-frame clones, though not all of them. The sample has about 310,000 clones; about nine tenths are singletons. Sequenced input: PBMCs or T cells enriched from blood (not recorded which). The receptors shown here come from a woman younger than 35 who had recovered from COVID-19. Each CDR3 is given with its conserved first and last residue. D genes are given only for firm matches. Some rows mark clone size as missing; the rest say once, few, many or name a class of expanded clone.

few	TRBV5-1	.	TRBJ1-4	TGCGCCAGCAGCTTGGGCACAAGGGCGGGCGAAAAACTGTTTTTT	CASSLGTRAGEKLFF
.	TRBV6-5	TRBD2	TRBJ2-1	TGTGCCAGCAGTCAGAGGAGCGGGAGGAAGTTCTTC	CASSQRSGRKFF
.	TRBV7-9	TRBD2	TRBJ2-3	TGTGCCAGCAGCTCTCCGACTAGCGGGCGTGCGGTAGATACGCAGTATTTT	CASSSPTSGRAVDTQYF
once	TRBV6-5	.	TRBJ1-5	TGTGCCAGCAGTTCATACAACAATCAGCCCCAGCATTTT	CASSSYNNQPQHF
.	TRBV30	.	TRBJ1-2	TGTGCCTGGAGTTCGGGAGGGGGTGGCGGCTACACCTTC	CAWSSGGGGGYTF
many	TRBV28	TRBD1	TRBJ1-6	TGTGCCAGCAGTTTAGGGGACAGGGGATATTCACCCCTCCACTTT	CASSLGDRGYSPLHF
.	TRBV5-8	.	TRBJ2-1	TGTGCCAGCAGCTCACTCGGGGGCGGGGGTACTTACAATGAGCAGTTCTTC	CASSSLGGGGTYNEQFF
.	TRBV24-1	TRBD1	TRBJ2-5	TGTGCCACCAGTGTTAAGGACAGGGCGGAGACCCAGTACTTC	CATSVKDRAETQYF
.	TRBV7-2	.	TRBJ2-5	TGTGCCAGCAGCTTCATTCCCGGGACACTTTTAGGAGAGACCCAGTACTTC	CASSFIPGTLLGETQYF
.	TRBV27	TRBD2	TRBJ2-1	TGTGCCAGCAGTTGGTCTAGCGGGAGGGAAAACAATGAGCAGTTCTTC	CASSWSSGRENNEQFF
few	TRBV7-2	.	TRBJ2-5	TGTGCCAGCAGCTTAGGTGCTAGAGAAGAGACCCAGTACTTC	CASSLGAREETQYF
.	TRBV2	.	TRBJ1-5	TGTGCCAGCAGTGGGGTCGCGACAGCCCTCAATCAGCCCCAGCATTTT	CASSGVATALNQPQHF
.	TRBV3-1/TRBV3-2	.	TRBJ1-2	TGTGCCAGCAGCCAAGATAGTGGGGCCCTCGTGGATGGCTACACCTTC	CASSQDSGALVDGYTF
.	TRBV7-2	TRBD2	TRBJ2-3	TGTGCCAGCAGCTTAGCGACTGGAGTTCGGGCTAGCGGGAGGGACACAGATACGCAGTATTTT	CASSLATGVRASGRDTDTQYF
.	TRBV25-1	.	TRBJ1-4	TGTGCCAGCAGGAGGGAAGGCGATGAAAAACTGTTTTTT	CASRREGDEKLFF
.	TRBV5-1	.	TRBJ1-1	TGCGCCAGCAGCTTGGAGGGAGTAAACACTGAAGCTTTCTTT	CASSLEGVNTEAFF
.	TRBV4-3	.	TRBJ1-6	TGCGCCAGCAGCCAAGAGCCCAGACTCTATTCACCCCTCCACTTT	CASSQEPRLYSPLHF
.	TRBV29-1	.	TRBJ1-1	TGCAGCGTTGAGTCGGGGGAGCCTGAAGCTTTCTTT	CSVESGEPEAFF
.	TRBV5-4	TRBD2	TRBJ2-5	TGTGCCAGCAGCCGGGGGCCAGCGGGAGGGACGGAGACCCAGTACTTC	CASSRGPAGGTETQYF
few	TRBV2	TRBD1	TRBJ1-4	TGTGCCAGCGGCCGACAGGGGTTGGGGGAAAAACTGTTTTTT	CASGRQGLGEKLFF
few	TRBV25-1	.	TRBJ2-2	TGTGCCAGCAGGACAGGGAACACCGGGGAGCTGTTTTTT	CASRTGNTGELFF
.	TRBV10-3	TRBD2	TRBJ2-3	TGTGCCATCAGTTTGACTAGCGGGAGCAATACGCAGTATTTT	CAISLTSGSNTQYF
few	TRBV29-1	.	TRBJ1-2	TGCAGCTCCCGGGACATTAACTATGGCTACACCTTC	CSSRDINYGYTF
.	TRBV10-3	TRBD2	TRBJ2-5	TGTGCCATCAGCTATCTAGCGGGGGAGTTGGAGACCCAGTACTTC	CAISYLAGELETQYF
.	TRBV11-2	TRBD1	TRBJ2-3	TGTGCCAGCAGCCGGGACAGAACCCGCACAGATACGCAGTATTTT	CASSRDRTRTDTQYF
.	TRBV11-2	.	TRBJ2-7	TGTGCCAGCAGCTTAGGAGGAGGTAACGAGCAGTACTTC	CASSLGGGNEQYF
.	TRBV7-9	.	TRBJ1-1	TGTGCCAGCAGCTACCGGGACACTGAAGCTTTCTTT	CASSYRDTEAFF
.	TRBV7-9	TRBD1	TRBJ1-2	TGTGCCAGCAGCTTAGAGGTGGACAGGGGCTATGGCTACACCTTC	CASSLEVDRGYGYTF
once	TRBV11-3	.	TRBJ1-5	TGTGCCAGCAGCTTAGTCCCTCACATACTAGATAGCAATCAGCCCCAGCATTTT	CASSLVPHILDSNQPQHF
few	TRBV10-3	TRBD1	TRBJ1-1	TGTGCCACCGGGACAGGGGTTCCCATGAACACTGAAGCTTTCTTT	CATGTGVPMNTEAFF
.	TRBV19	.	TRBJ1-3	TGTGCCAGTAGTATCGACAGACGCTCTGGAAACACCATATATTTT	CASSIDRRSGNTIYF
.	TRBV4-3	TRBD1	TRBJ1-2	TGCGCCAGCAGCCAAGCTGGTGCCAGGGGGACGTATGGCTACACCTTC	CASSQAGARGTYGYTF
once	TRBV4-2	TRBD1	TRBJ2-7	TGTGCCAGCAGCCAGGAAGGGACAGGGGGCGAGCAGTACTTC	CASSQEGTGGEQYF
.	TRBV28	.	TRBJ1-2	TGTGCCAGCAACCTACAGAGCCAGGGGGGCTACACCTTC	CASNLQSQGGYTF
.	TRBV9	TRBD2	TRBJ2-1	TGTGCCAGCAGCACAAGACTAGCGGACTATTCCTACAATGAGCAGTTCTTC	CASSTRLADYSYNEQFF
.	TRBV6-1	.	TRBJ1-2	TGTGCCAGCAGTGAACAGGGGTATGGCTACACCTTC	CASSEQGYGYTF
.	TRBV6-5	.	TRBJ1-2	TGTGCCAGCAGCCAAACCGGCGGGGGATATCATGGCTACACCTTC	CASSQTGGGYHGYTF
.	TRBV28	TRBD1	TRBJ1-1	TGTGCCGTGGGGACAGGGAGGACTACTGAAGCTTTCTTT	CAVGTGRTTEAFF
few	TRBV7-3	TRBD1	TRBJ2-2	TGTGCCAGCAGGCCGACAGGGGTACAGGGGGAGCTGTTTTTT	CASRPTGVQGELFF
.	TRBV7-2	TRBD2	TRBJ2-1	TGTGCCAGCAGCTTAGGGGGGGGACTAGCGTTTTACAATGAGCAGTTCTTC	CASSLGGGLAFYNEQFF
.	TRBV7-9	.	TRBJ1-2	TGTGCCAGCAGCTTAGCTACAGATTTGAGAGGCTACACCTTC	CASSLATDLRGYTF